This T cell receptor (beta chain) came from a study of blood T cell repertoires in COVID-19. Background on the study: Donors of Cohort 3 who recovered were those that had two negative PCRs, clearance, or symptom resolution. There were acute and convalescent COVID-19 samples, and they came from the United States, Italy and Spain.

CDR1 and CDR2 (germline): MNHEY, SVGEGT. The CDR3 sequence is 17 residues long. V shed 0 bases and J 4 bases; nucleotides not matched to a gene: 9. Grouping used clinical history reported by participants in a survey and questionnaire. TCRdb's copy holds only in-frame clones and misses some; the assay was immunoSEQ multiplex PCR. The repertoire has approximately 240,000 clones, roughly nine tenths of them found once; the top ten carry over 3%. The rearrangement uses TRBV6-2 or TRBV6-3 and TRBJ2-3, with TRBD2 matching over 8 bases. The clonotype was recovered from a woman in her fifties or sixties in a cohort exposed to, infected with or recovered from COVID-19 (not recorded which). Sequenced input: PBMCs or T cells enriched from blood (not recorded which). CDR3 loop: CASSYSFGGGPSDTQYF. The CDR3 DNA reads TGTGCCAGCAGTTACTCTTTCGGGGGGGGCCCGTCAGATACGCAGTATTTT.